One sample yielded the 20 T cell receptor beta chains listed below, sequenced in a study of blood T cell repertoires in COVID-19. Assay: immunoSEQ multiplex PCR; the TCRdb copy retains only in-frame clones and omits some. Here the sample spans about 64,000 clones, 80% to 85% being singletons. Sequenced material: peripheral blood. The receptors here all came from a human donor in a cohort sampled during active COVID-19.

V is TRBV5-5 and J is TRBJ2-7; 7 positions agree with TRBD2. The germline CDR1 and CDR2 sequences are SGHKS and YYEKEE (reference sequence). J was trimmed by 4 bases and V by 4 bases; bases with no gene match: 5. CDR3 length equals 13 residues. For the CDR3, the DNA is TGTGCCAGCAGCCGCGGGACTACATACGAGCAGTACGTC. Translated, it gives CASSRGTTYEQYV.

V usage is TRBV15 and J usage is TRBJ2-2, with a tentative D call TRBD1 (5 bases). CDR3 length: 14 amino acids. CDR1 is LNHNV, CDR2 YYDKDF, per germline (reference sequence). The V end lost 0 bases, the J end lost 4 bases, and 6 bases lay between the germline ends. CDR3: CATSRDQGTGELFF. The CDR3 coding sequence is TGTGCCACCAGCAGAGATCAGGGCACCGGGGAGCTGTTTTTT.

A single count supports this clone. This chain links TRBV19 with TRBJ1-1; D is perhaps TRBD1 (6 bases). Trimming shortened V by 6 bases and J by 8 bases, and 10 bases separated the two germline ends. Germline V gene lookup returns CDR1 LNHDA and CDR2 SQIVND (reference sequence). The CDR3 is made up of 11 amino acids. CDR3 sequence: CASRGAAEAFF. CDR3 DNA sequence: TGTGCCAGTAGGGGGGCAGCCGAAGCTTTCTTT.

This clone was observed a few times. This chain connects TRBV2 to TRBJ1-5, with 12 bases that match TRBD1. The CDR3 length is 19 residues. V dropped 5 bases and J dropped 0; count of bases not matched to a gene: 11. Germline V gene sequence: CDR1 SNHLY, CDR2 FYNNEI. The CDR3 here is CASSPLGQGAYYSNQPQHF. The CDR3 nucleotides are TGTGCCAGCAGTCCCCTGGGACAGGGGGCCTATTATAGCAATCAGCCCCAGCATTTT.

This clone was detected only once. The chain is built from TRBV5-1 and TRBJ1-2; 7 positions match TRBD1. The CDR3 loop spans 14 amino acids. V lost 8 bases, J lost 2 bases, and 9 bases stayed unmatched. The germline V gene has CDR1 SGHRS and CDR2 YFSETQ. In DNA, the CDR3 is TGCGCCAGTAAATCCGGACAGGACAACTATGGCTACACCTTC. It specifies CASKSGQDNYGYTF.

The chain carries TRBV28 and TRBJ1-3, with no clear D. Germline CDR1 MDHEN, CDR2 SYDVKM. CDR3 length: 13 amino acids. Trimming took off 5 bases at V and 15 bases at J, with 20 bases between the two ends. The CDR3, as DNA: TGTGCCAGCAGTCTTTTCCAGACCGGCCGAGGATATTTT. This sequence encodes CASSLFQTGRGYF.

The chain recombines TRBV4-1 with TRBJ2-5; TRBD1 might be the D (5 bases). V lost 2 bases and J lost 4, with 14 bases in between. The CDR3 is 15 amino acids. CDR1 MGHRA and CDR2 YSYEKL come from the germline V gene. CDR3 in DNA: TGCGCCAGCAGCCAAAATCCAAAGGGGATAGAGACCCAGTACTTC. Its translation: CASSQNPKGIETQYF.

J is TRBJ2-3 and V is TRBV19; 9 bases agree with TRBD2. The CDR3 consists of 18 residues. The germline V gene encodes CDR1 LNHDA and CDR2 SQIVND (reference sequence). The trim removed 4 bases at V and 3 bases at J, leaving 14 bases unmatched. The CDR3 spells CASSRPRAGGPRTDTQYF. The CDR3 nucleotides read TGTGCCAGTAGTAGGCCCCGGGCGGGGGGGCCGAGAACAGATACGCAGTATTTT.

The chain couples TRBV7-2 to TRBJ1-6, with 7 positions matching TRBD1. Germline V gene lookup returns CDR1 SGHTA and CDR2 FQGNSA. Trimming cost V 5 bases and J 9 bases; bases outside gene matches: 10. The CDR3 runs 15 residues. The CDR3 DNA reads TGTGCCAGCAGCACCCGACAGGGCCCTGGTTCACCCCTCCACTTT. Translating gives CASSTRQGPGSPLHF.

Details on this clone: Within the sample, other DNA sequences also encode this same CDR3. The rearrangement links TRBV5-1 to TRBJ1-2; D might be TRBD1 (6 bases). The germline V gene has CDR1 SGHRS and CDR2 YFSETQ. The V and J ends lost 4 bases and 5 bases respectively, with 18 bases between them. There are 15 residues in the CDR3. The CDR3 is CASSQTRGHLYGYTF. The CDR3 DNA sequence: TGCGCCAGCAGCCAAACAAGGGGACATCTTTATGGCTACACCTTC. The variable domain in full, with the rest retrieved from reference TRBV5-1 and TRBJ1-2, is KAGVTQTPRYLIKTRGQQVTLSCSPISGHRSVSWYQQTPGQGLQFLFEYFSETQRNKGNFPGRFSGRQFSNSRSEMNVSTLELGDSALYLCASSQTRGHLYGYTFGSGTRLTVV.

CDR3 DNA sequence: TGTGCCAGCAGCTTGGGTACGACAGGGGGAACCGGGGAGCTGTTTTTT. Residues: CASSLGTTGGTGELFF. The chain has TRBV5-4 and TRBJ2-2; 9 bases fit TRBD1. Germline-derived CDR1 and CDR2 are SGHNT and YYREEE (reference sequence). V shed 0 bases, J shed 5 bases, and the junction held 5 bases outside the gene matches. This CDR3 comprises 16 residues.

V and J are TRBV2 and TRBJ1-1; the match to TRBD1 covers 7 bases. The CDR3 extends over 14 amino acids. The J segment lost 4 bases and the V segment lost 3 bases, leaving 5 bases of the junction unmatched. Germline CDR1 is SNHLY and CDR2 is FYNNEI. CDR3 protein: CASSELTGSTEAFF. The CDR3 nucleotides are TGTGCCAGCAGTGAGTTGACAGGGAGCACTGAAGCTTTCTTT.

This clone came up once. The chain is built from TRBV6-4 and TRBJ2-1; 8 bases fit TRBD2. The CDR3 has 15 residues. The germline V gene has CDR1 MRHNA and CDR2 SNTAGT. With 5 bases clipped from V and 2 bases from J, the junction kept 5 bases outside the gene matches. CDR3 in amino acids: CASSLSGSAYNEQFF. The CDR3 DNA reads as TGTGCCAGCAGTTTGAGCGGGAGCGCCTACAATGAGCAGTTCTTC.

J is TRBJ2-4 and V is TRBV7-2; perhaps TRBD1 as D (6 bases). CDR1 and CDR2 (germline): SGHTA, FQGNSA. The CDR3 loop spans 14 amino acids. V was clipped by 5 bases and J by 6 bases, with 14 bases between them. The CDR3 spells CASSGSRDTNIQYF. The CDR3 region has the DNA TGTGCCAGCAGCGGATCCCGGGACACAAACATTCAGTACTTC.

This sequence joins TRBV6-5 and TRBJ2-1, with D perhaps matching TRBD1 (5 bases). CDR3 size: 15 residues. Germline V CDR1 and CDR2: MNHEY, SVGAGI. Between the trimmed V and J ends, which lost 8 bases and 0 bases, there was a span of 14 bases. This chain's CDR3 is CASRWGGSSYNEQFF. In DNA, the CDR3 is TGTGCCAGCCGGTGGGGCGGCAGCTCCTACAATGAGCAGTTCTTC.

The CDR3 sequence is CASSQGGGAGQETQYF. Here the CDR3 DNA reads TGTGCCAGCAGCCAAGGCGGAGGTGCGGGCCAAGAGACCCAGTACTTC. The rearrangement links TRBV4-2 to TRBJ2-5, with D possibly TRBD2 on 5 matching bases. Germline loops: CDR1 LGHNA, CDR2 YNFKEQ. This CDR3 has 16 residues. Between the trimmed V and J ends, which lost 1 base and 1 base, there was a span of 13 bases.

V gene TRBV3-1 (or the pseudogene TRBV3-2) combines with J gene TRBJ1-2; 11 nucleotides agree with TRBD1. This CDR3 has 16 amino acids. CDR1 LGHDT and CDR2 YNNKEL come from the germline V gene (reference sequence). With V trimmed by 3 bases and J by 3 bases, 6 bases remained unmatched. The CDR3 DNA reads TGTGCCAGCAGCCATTGGACAGGGGGCGCCGACTATGGCTACACCTTC. Translating gives CASSHWTGGADYGYTF.

This clone was seen just once. V and J are TRBV6-2 or TRBV6-3 and TRBJ2-2, with 7 bases lining up with TRBD1. Germline values: CDR1 MNHEY, CDR2 SVGEGT. Trimming took 2 bases from V and 5 from J; bases not matched to a gene: 5. This CDR3 has 15 residues. CDR3 region: CASSYQGVRTGELFF. As DNA, the CDR3 is TGTGCCAGCAGTTACCAGGGGGTGCGAACCGGGGAGCTGTTTTTT.

This chain links TRBV4-1 with TRBJ2-5; D unclear. The CDR3 extends over 15 amino acids. V shed 1 base and J shed 5 bases, with 14 bases lying between them. The germline V gene has CDR1 MGHRA and CDR2 YSYEKL. CDR3 in DNA: TGCGCCAGCAGCCAAGTGAACTTCCGTTCGGAGACCCAGTACTTC. It yields the protein CASSQVNFRSETQYF.

The rearrangement links TRBV19 to TRBJ1-5, with 7 bases matching TRBD1. V trimming: 5 bases; J trimming: 6 bases; junction bases outside the gene matches: 7. The CDR3 is made up of 14 amino acids. Germline-derived CDR1 and CDR2 are LNHDA and SQIVND (reference sequence). This chain's CDR3 is CASSFVGGTQPQHF. CDR3 bases: TGTGCCAGTAGTTTTGTAGGGGGCACTCAGCCCCAGCATTTT.